A single sample gave rise to the 24 T cell receptor beta chains below, sequenced in a study of identical twins. TCRdb re-called the 5' RACE reads with MiXCR, one entry per CDR3 protein. Here the sample spans around 370,000 distinct CDR3 sequences, roughly 9% being singletons. The specimen sequenced was naive T cells sorted from blood. The receptors shown here come from a woman in her forties or fifties in good health.

The J gene is TRBJ2-2, the V gene TRBV5-1; 10 nucleotides agree with TRBD2. Germline-derived CDR1 and CDR2 are SGHRS and YFSETQ. The CDR3 length is 16 residues. The trim removed 0 bases at V and 4 bases at J, leaving 3 bases unmatched. CDR3 DNA: TGCGCCAGCAGCTTGGGTGCTAGCGGGAGCACCGGGGAGCTGTTTTTT. As protein: CASSLGASGSTGELFF. Supplemented by reference TRBV5-1 and TRBJ2-2, the full variable domain reads KAGVTQTPRYLIKTRGQQVTLSCSPISGHRSVSWYQQTPGQGLQFLFEYFSETQRNKGNFPGRFSGRQFSNSRSEMNVSTLELGDSALYLCASSLGASGSTGELFFGEGSRLTVL.

The CDR3 DNA is TGTGCCAGCAGTGCAGGGTTGGCTGGGGCCAACGTCCTGACTTTC. This gives the protein CASSAGLAGANVLTF. This rearrangement joins TRBV2 to TRBJ2-6; tentatively, D is TRBD1 (5 bases). This CDR3 has 15 residues. V was trimmed by 4 bases and J by 2 bases, leaving 9 bases between them. Germline CDR1 SNHLY, CDR2 FYNNEI.

V and J are TRBV12-3 or TRBV12-4 and TRBJ2-7; TRBD1 or TRBD2 may be the D gene (5 bases each). This CDR3 spans 14 amino acids. V lost 6 bases and J lost 13, with 25 bases in between. DNA for the CDR3: TGTGCCAGCAGCCCCGGTGGGGGTGTCGCTAGAACCTACTTC. Translation gives CASSPGGGVARTYF.

This clonotype has more than one count but fewer than ten. The rearrangement uses TRBV27 and TRBJ1-1; 7 nucleotides agree with TRBD1. The CDR3 sequence is 15 residues long. The V segment lost 7 bases and the J segment 0 bases; nucleotides outside the gene matches: 8. CDR1 is MNHEY and CDR2 is SMNVEV in the germline V gene (reference sequence). CDR3 sequence reads: CASTPGQQLNTEAFF. As DNA, the CDR3 is TGTGCCAGCACCCCGGGACAGCAGTTGAACACTGAAGCTTTCTTT.

This clonotype has a handful of counts. The chain links TRBV25-1 to TRBJ2-3; 8 nucleotides match TRBD2. This CDR3 has 15 amino acids. The V and J ends lost 2 bases and 4 bases, in that order; junction bases with no gene match: 5. The germline CDR1 and CDR2 sequences are MGHDK and SYGVNS. This CDR3 reads CASSEEAGVADTQYF. The CDR3 DNA reads as TGTGCCAGCAGTGAAGAAGCGGGAGTTGCAGATACGCAGTATTTT.

The table lists this clonotype with many counts. The gene calls are TRBV7-9 and TRBJ2-1; D possibly corresponds to TRBD2 (5 bases). CDR3 length: 15 amino acids. V was shortened by 5 bases and J by 0 bases, with 11 bases between the two germline ends. CDR1 and CDR2 (germline): SEHNR, FQNEAQ (reference sequence). CDR3 amino acids: CASSAGESSYNEQFF. CDR3 nucleotides: TGTGCCAGCAGCGCCGGGGAGAGCTCCTACAATGAGCAGTTCTTC.

Points on this clonotype: Here the CDR3 omits its conserved ending phenylalanine or tryptophan, so a read error is the likely source. This rearrangement joins TRBV19 to TRBJ1-1, with D uncertain. This CDR3 is built from 12 residues. The V gene's germline CDR1 is LNHDA and CDR2 SQIVND (reference sequence). V was cut by 5 bases and J by 10 bases, with 14 bases left in between. CDR3 loop: CASSDVPTRAFI. CDR3 in DNA: TGTGCCAGTAGTGACGTTCCAACGCGAGCTTTCATT.

V and J are TRBV18 and TRBJ2-5; no clear D. Trimming cost V 2 bases and J 3 bases, with 13 bases left between them. This CDR3 comprises 15 residues. Germline-derived CDR1 and CDR2 are KGHSH and LQKENI. The chain's CDR3 is CASSPSADRKETQYF. The CDR3 bases are TGTGCCAGCTCACCATCGGCCGACCGGAAAGAGACCCAGTACTTC.

This clonotype occurred a few times. V gene TRBV6-5 combines with J gene TRBJ1-1; no clear D gene. Deletions cut 4 bases from V and 1 base from J, with 10 bases between. The CDR3 has 14 residues. Germline V gene lookup returns CDR1 MNHEY and CDR2 SVGAGI. Here the CDR3 reads CASSFGRTNTEAFF. As DNA, the CDR3 is TGTGCCAGCAGTTTCGGACGAACGAACACTGAAGCTTTCTTT.

The chain combines TRBV27 with TRBJ2-1; D may be TRBD2 (5 bases). Trimming took off 5 bases at V and 6 bases at J, with 8 bases between the two ends. CDR1 is MNHEY, CDR2 SMNVEV, per germline (reference sequence). This CDR3 has 12 residues. The CDR3 protein is CASSPGFNEQFF. DNA of the CDR3: TGTGCCAGCAGTCCGGGATTCAATGAGCAGTTCTTC.

The rearrangement uses TRBV5-6 and TRBJ2-7; 8 positions match TRBD2. This CDR3 has 14 amino acids. Germline-derived CDR1 and CDR2 are SGHDT and YYEEEE. J was trimmed by 3 bases and V by 4 bases; bases with no gene match: 6. The DNA for the CDR3 is TGTGCCAGCAGCCCCGGGGGGGGGGGCTACGAGCAGTACTTC. Encoded protein: CASSPGGGGYEQYF.

The chain couples TRBV27 to TRBJ2-2; D uncertain. There are 15 residues in the CDR3. The germline V and J ends were trimmed by 7 bases and 0 bases, with 12 bases remaining between them. Per the germline V gene, CDR1 is MNHEY and CDR2 is SMNVEV (reference sequence). The CDR3: CASTWTPANTGELFF. DNA for the CDR3: TGTGCCAGCACCTGGACCCCAGCGAACACCGGGGAGCTGTTTTTT.

This rearrangement joins TRBV5-1 to TRBJ2-7; 7 bases agree with TRBD1. Germline values: CDR1 SGHRS, CDR2 YFSETQ. With V trimmed by 3 bases and J by 7 bases, 13 bases remained unmatched. This CDR3 comprises 15 residues. CDR3 nucleotide sequence: TGCGCCAGCAGCTACGAGACAGGGAGAAATAAGGAGCAGTACTTC. Encoded protein: CASSYETGRNKEQYF.

Ten or more counts support this clonotype. The chain carries TRBV5-1 and TRBJ2-1; 7 bases agree with TRBD2. From germline, CDR1 is SGHRS and CDR2 YFSETQ. Germline trimming cut 5 bases from V and 0 bases from J; bases unmatched to any gene: 11. The CDR3 totals 17 residues. The CDR3 DNA follows: TGCGCCAGCAGACCCAGCGGGACTATCCTCTCCTACAATGAGCAGTTCTTC. Its protein is CASRPSGTILSYNEQFF.

This clonotype showed up many times. This chain uses TRBV6-2 or TRBV6-3 with TRBJ2-7, with TRBD1 identical over 8 bases. Germline loops: CDR1 MNHEY, CDR2 SVGEGT. There are 14 residues in the CDR3. The V gene end was trimmed by 2 bases and the J gene end by 5 bases; junction bases not matched to a gene: 5. The CDR3: CASSYGQGLHEQYF. In DNA, the CDR3 is TGTGCCAGCAGTTACGGACAGGGTCTCCACGAGCAGTACTTC.

This clonotype was detected many times. The rearrangement links TRBV27 to TRBJ2-2; 8 bases are a match to TRBD1. V was pared by 4 bases and J by 4 bases, with 5 bases of the junction left unmatched. The CDR3 totals 15 residues. Germline V gives CDR1 MNHEY, CDR2 SMNVEV (reference sequence). CDR3 sequence: CASSWTGFTTGELFF. CDR3 nucleotide sequence: TGTGCCAGCAGTTGGACAGGGTTCACCACCGGGGAGCTGTTTTTT.

J is TRBJ2-1 and V is TRBV12-3 or TRBV12-4; TRBD2 matches 10 bases. The CDR3 is made up of 15 amino acids. J was trimmed by 6 bases and V by 6 bases; bases with no gene match: 8. Here the CDR3 reads CASRESGRAPNEQFF. The DNA for the CDR3 is TGTGCCAGCAGAGAAAGCGGGAGGGCCCCCAATGAGCAGTTCTTC.

This clonotype appeared a few times. The chain joins TRBV6-1 to TRBJ1-5; D gene unclear. Per the germline V gene, CDR1 is MNHNS and CDR2 is SASEGT. CDR3 size: 15 residues. The V end was cut by 3 bases, the J end by 7 bases, with 16 bases between. CDR3 in amino acids: CASSEGAVHGQPQHF. CDR3 coding DNA: TGTGCCAGCAGTGAGGGCGCGGTACATGGGCAGCCCCAGCATTTT.

The sample holds a few counts of this clonotype. The chain is built from TRBV4-2 and TRBJ2-5; D is unresolved. Trimming removed 0 bases at V and 5 bases at J, with 10 bases between. Germline CDR1 and CDR2: LGHNA and YNFKEQ. The CDR3 loop spans 14 amino acids. In nucleotides, the CDR3 is TGTGCCAGCAGCCAAGAGAGGCGCTGGGAGACCCAGTACTTC. Amino acid sequence: CASSQERRWETQYF.

There are a few counts of this clonotype. Germline and junction disagree at one end, which may indicate a read error. The chain carries TRBV3-1 and TRBJ2-5; no clear D. Per the germline V gene, CDR1 is LGHDT and CDR2 is YNNKEL (reference sequence). This CDR3 contains 13 residues. The CDR3 DNA reads TGTGCCAACAGCCAAGGCTTGTGGAAGACCCAGTACTTC. Translated: CANSQGLWKTQYF.

The rearrangement links TRBV6-1 to TRBJ2-2; D remains unclear. Trimming shortened V by 2 bases and J by 5 bases, and 15 bases separated the two germline ends. The CDR3 contains 16 residues. CDR1 and CDR2 (germline): MNHNS, SASEGT. CDR3 in amino acids: CASSEWVGIRTGELFF. The CDR3 DNA is TGTGCCAGCAGTGAATGGGTGGGAATTAGGACCGGGGAGCTGTTTTTT.

The V and J genes are TRBV5-1 and TRBJ2-1, with D perhaps being TRBD1 or TRBD2 (5 bases each). The CDR3 runs to 15 residues. Trimming removed 3 bases from V and 4 bases from J, with 14 bases in between. Germline values: CDR1 SGHRS, CDR2 YFSETQ. The CDR3 DNA is TGCGCCAGCAGCTCTCGGGACCCCGATTACAATGAGCAGTTCTTC. Its translation: CASSSRDPDYNEQFF. Supplemented by reference TRBV5-1 and TRBJ2-1, the full variable domain reads KAGVTQTPRYLIKTRGQQVTLSCSPISGHRSVSWYQQTPGQGLQFLFEYFSETQRNKGNFPGRFSGRQFSNSRSEMNVSTLELGDSALYLCASSSRDPDYNEQFFGPGTRLTVL.

The chain is built from TRBV30 and TRBJ2-3, with 9 bases identical to TRBD2. From germline, CDR1 is GTSNPN and CDR2 SVGIG (reference sequence). The V and J ends lost 3 bases and 2 bases, in that order; junction bases with no gene match: 9. CDR3 size: 16 residues. CDR3: CAWSFWREGHTDTQYF. Here the CDR3 DNA reads TGTGCCTGGAGCTTTTGGCGGGAGGGCCACACAGATACGCAGTATTTT.

CDR3 region: CASSPDSNEQFF. Here the CDR3 DNA reads TGCGCCAGCAGCCCTGACAGCAATGAGCAGTTCTTC. The chain joins TRBV5-1 to TRBJ2-1, with D possibly matching TRBD1 (5 bases). CDR3 size: 12 residues. V lost 4 bases and J lost 6, with 8 bases in between. CDR1 is SGHRS, CDR2 YFSETQ, per germline.